This record looks at one TCR beta chain sequence and its context. The patients, who ranged from 18 to 65 in age, presented with newly diagnosed hyperthyroidism lasting under 2 months. Based on clinical symptoms, serum thyroxine and TRAb, thyroid ultrasound and orbital computed tomography, diagnoses were reached. The source of the PBMCs was approximately 9.5 ml of fresh peripheral blood. TCR beta CDR3 region amplification was performed from RNA transcripts. In the first-round RT-PCR of the TCR CDR3, the HTBI primer set was used. TCRdb re-called the multiplex PCR reads with MiXCR, one entry per CDR3 protein. The sample shows 150,000 or so distinct CDR3 sequences, around 20% of them seen only once. The data belong to a study of T cells in Graves' hyperthyroidism and ophthalmopathy. The germline V gene encodes CDR1 LNHDA and CDR2 SQIVND (reference sequence). The CDR3 runs to 14 residues. Deletions cut 6 bases from V and 3 bases from J, with 15 bases between.

This rearrangement joins TRBV19 to TRBJ2-7, with TRBD1 as a possible D gene (5 bases). This receptor was identified in a woman between 45 and 65 years old with Graves' hyperthyroidism that later progressed to Graves' ophthalmopathy. The sample was blood. CDR3 residues: CASSLRGIFYEQYF. DNA for the CDR3: TGTGCCAGTAGCCTTAGGGGCATCTTCTACGAGCAGTACTTC. Looking up the rest from reference TRBV19 and TRBJ2-7 gives the full variable domain: DGGITQSPKYLFRKEGQNVTLSCEQNLNHDAMYWYRQDPGQGLRLIYYSQIVNDFQKGDIAEGYSVSREKKESFPLTVTSAQKNPTAFYLCASSLRGIFYEQYFGPGTRLTVT.